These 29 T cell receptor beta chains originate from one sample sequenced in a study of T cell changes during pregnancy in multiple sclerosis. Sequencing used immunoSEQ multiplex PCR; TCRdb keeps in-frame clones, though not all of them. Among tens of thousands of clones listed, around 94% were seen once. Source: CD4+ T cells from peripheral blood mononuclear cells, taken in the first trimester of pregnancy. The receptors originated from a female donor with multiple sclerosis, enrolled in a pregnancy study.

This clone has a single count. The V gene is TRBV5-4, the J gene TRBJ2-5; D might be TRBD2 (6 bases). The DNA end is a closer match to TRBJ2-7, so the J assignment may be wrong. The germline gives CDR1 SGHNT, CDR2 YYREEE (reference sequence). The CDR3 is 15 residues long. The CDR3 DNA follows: TGTGCCAGCAGCTTGACGGGGGAAAAGTCCTACGAGCAGTACTTC. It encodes CASSLTGEKSYEQYF.

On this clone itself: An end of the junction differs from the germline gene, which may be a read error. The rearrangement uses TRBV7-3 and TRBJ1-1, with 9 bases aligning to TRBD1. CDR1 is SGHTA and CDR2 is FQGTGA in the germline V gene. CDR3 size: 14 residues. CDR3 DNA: TGTGCCAGCAGCCTAACAGGGGGCGCTACTGAAGCTTTCTTT. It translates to CASSLTGGATEAFF.

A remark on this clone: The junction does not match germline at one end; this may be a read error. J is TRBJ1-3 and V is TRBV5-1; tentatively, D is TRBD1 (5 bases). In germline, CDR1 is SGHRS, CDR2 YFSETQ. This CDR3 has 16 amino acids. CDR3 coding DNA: TGCGCCAGCAGCTCGACAGTGGCAGGGAAGGGAAGCACCATATATTTT. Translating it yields CASSSTVAGKGSTIYF.

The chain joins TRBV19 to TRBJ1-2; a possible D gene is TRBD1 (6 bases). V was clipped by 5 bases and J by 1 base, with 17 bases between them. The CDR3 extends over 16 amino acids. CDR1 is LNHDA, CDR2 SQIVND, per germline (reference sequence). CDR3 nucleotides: TGTGCCAGTAGTTCAAAACACGACAGGTTTAACTATGGCTACACCTTC. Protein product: CASSSKHDRFNYGYTF.

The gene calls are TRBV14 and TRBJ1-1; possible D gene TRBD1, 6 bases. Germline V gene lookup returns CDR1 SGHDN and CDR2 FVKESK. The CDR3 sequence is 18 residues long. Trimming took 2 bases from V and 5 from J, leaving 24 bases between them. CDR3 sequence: CASSQTTGSGRVDTEAFF. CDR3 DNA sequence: TGTGCCAGCAGCCAAACAACAGGGTCTGGGCGGGTAGATACTGAAGCTTTCTTT.

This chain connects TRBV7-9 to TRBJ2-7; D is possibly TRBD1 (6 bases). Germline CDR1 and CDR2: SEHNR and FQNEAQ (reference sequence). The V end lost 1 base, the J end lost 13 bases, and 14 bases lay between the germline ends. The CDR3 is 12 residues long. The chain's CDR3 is CASSLEDRGAYF. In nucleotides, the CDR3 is TGTGCCAGCAGCTTAGAGGACAGAGGCGCCTACTTC.

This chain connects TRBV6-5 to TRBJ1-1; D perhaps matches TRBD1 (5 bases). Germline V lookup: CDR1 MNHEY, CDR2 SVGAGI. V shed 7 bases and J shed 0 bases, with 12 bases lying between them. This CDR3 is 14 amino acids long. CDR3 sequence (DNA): TGTGCCAGCAAACGACAGAGTATGAACACTGAAGCTTTCTTT. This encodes CASKRQSMNTEAFF.

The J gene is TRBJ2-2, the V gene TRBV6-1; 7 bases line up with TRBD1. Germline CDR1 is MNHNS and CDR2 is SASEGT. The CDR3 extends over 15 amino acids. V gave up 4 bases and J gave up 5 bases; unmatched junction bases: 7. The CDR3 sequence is CASSAPGQKTGELFF. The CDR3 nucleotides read TGTGCCAGCAGTGCCCCGGGACAGAAGACCGGGGAGCTGTTTTTT.

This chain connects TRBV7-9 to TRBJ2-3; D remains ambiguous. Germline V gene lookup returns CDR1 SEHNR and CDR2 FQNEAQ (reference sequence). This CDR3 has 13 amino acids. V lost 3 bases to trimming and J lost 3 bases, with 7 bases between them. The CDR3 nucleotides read TGTGCCAGCAGCTTTGGTGAGACAGATACGCAGTATTTT. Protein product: CASSFGETDTQYF.

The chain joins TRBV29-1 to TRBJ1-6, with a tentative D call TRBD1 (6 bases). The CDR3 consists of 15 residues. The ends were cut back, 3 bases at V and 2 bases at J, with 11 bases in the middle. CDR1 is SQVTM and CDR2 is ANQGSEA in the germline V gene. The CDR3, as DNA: TGCAGCGTTGAGAGGGGGTGCGCCTATAATTCACCCCTCCACTTT. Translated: CSVERGCAYNSPLHF.

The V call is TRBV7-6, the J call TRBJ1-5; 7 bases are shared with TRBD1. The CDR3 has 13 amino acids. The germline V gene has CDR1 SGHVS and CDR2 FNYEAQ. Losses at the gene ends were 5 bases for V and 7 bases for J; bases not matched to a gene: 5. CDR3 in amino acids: CASSPQGHQPQHF. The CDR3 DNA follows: TGTGCCAGCAGCCCACAGGGGCACCAGCCCCAGCATTTT.

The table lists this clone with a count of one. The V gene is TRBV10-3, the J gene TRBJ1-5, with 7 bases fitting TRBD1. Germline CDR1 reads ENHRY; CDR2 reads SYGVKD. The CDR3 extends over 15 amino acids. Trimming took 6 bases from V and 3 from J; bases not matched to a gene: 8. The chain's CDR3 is CAISPSDRDNQPQHF. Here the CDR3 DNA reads TGTGCCATCAGCCCTTCCGACAGGGACAATCAGCCCCAGCATTTT.

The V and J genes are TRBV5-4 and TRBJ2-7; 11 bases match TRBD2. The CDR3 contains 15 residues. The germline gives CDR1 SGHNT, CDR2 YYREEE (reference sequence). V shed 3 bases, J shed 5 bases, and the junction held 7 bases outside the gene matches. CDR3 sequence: CASSSKTSGVHEQYF. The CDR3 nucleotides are TGTGCCAGCAGCTCAAAGACTAGCGGGGTCCACGAGCAGTACTTC.

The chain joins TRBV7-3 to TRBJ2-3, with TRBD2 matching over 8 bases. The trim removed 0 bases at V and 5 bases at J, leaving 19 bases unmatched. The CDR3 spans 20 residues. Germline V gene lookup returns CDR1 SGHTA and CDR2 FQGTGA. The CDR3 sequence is CASSLTGSLVAGTGRDTQYF. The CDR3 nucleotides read TGTGCCAGCAGCTTAACGGGATCGTTGGTAGCGGGGACGGGTCGAGATACGCAGTATTTT.

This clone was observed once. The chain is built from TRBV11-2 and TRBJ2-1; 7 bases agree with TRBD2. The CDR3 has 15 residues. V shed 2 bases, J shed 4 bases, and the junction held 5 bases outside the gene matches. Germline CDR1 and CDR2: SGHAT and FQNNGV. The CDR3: CASSLISGAYNEQFF. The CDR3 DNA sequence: TGTGCCAGCAGCTTAATAAGCGGGGCTTACAATGAGCAGTTCTTC.

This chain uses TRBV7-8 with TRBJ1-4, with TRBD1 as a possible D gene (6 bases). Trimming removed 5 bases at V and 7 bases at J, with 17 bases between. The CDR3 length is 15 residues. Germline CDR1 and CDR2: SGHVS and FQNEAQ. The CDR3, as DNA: TGTGCCAGCAGCCCTATGGGGGGGGCCGGTGAAAAACTGTTTTTT. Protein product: CASSPMGGAGEKLFF.

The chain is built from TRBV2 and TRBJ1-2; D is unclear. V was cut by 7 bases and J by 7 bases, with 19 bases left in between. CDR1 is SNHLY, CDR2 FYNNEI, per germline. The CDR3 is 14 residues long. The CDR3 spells CASTEEGPPRGYTF. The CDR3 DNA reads TGTGCCAGCACCGAGGAGGGCCCCCCTCGTGGCTACACCTTC.

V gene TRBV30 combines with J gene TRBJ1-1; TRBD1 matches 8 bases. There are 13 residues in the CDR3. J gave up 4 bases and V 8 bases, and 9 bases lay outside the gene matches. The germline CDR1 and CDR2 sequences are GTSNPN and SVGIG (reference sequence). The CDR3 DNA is TGTGCCACCGAGACAGGGGTCGGCACTGAAGCTTTCTTT. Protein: CATETGVGTEAFF.

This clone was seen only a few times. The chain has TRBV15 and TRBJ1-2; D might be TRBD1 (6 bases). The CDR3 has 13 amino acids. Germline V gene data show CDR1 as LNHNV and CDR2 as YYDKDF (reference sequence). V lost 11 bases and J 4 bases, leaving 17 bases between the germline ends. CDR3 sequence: CAASETGSYGYTF. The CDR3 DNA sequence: TGTGCCGCATCGGAAACAGGGAGCTATGGCTACACCTTC.

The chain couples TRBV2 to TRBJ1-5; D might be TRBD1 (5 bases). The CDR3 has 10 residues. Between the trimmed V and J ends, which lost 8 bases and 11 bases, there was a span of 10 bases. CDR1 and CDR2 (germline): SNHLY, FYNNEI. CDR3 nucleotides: TGTGCCAGCGGGGGGACTTCCCAGCATTTT. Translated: CASGGTSQHF.

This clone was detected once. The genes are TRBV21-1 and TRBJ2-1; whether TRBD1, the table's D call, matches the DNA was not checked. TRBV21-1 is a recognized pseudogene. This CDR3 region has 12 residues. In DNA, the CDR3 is TGTGCCATCCAGGGGGCGGGCAATGAGCAGTTCTTC. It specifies CAIQGAGNEQFF.

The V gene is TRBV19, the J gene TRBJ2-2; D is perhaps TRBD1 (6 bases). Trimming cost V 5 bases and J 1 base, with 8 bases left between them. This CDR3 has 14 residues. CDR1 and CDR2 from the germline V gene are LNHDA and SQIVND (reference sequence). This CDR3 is CASSGGQNTGELFF. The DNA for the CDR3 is TGTGCCAGTAGTGGGGGACAGAACACCGGGGAGCTGTTTTTT.

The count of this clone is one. The CDR3 DNA is TGTGCCAGCAGTTCGGTAGCTAGCTACGAGCAGTACTTC. Translation: CASSSVASYEQYF. The chain combines TRBV2 with TRBJ2-7; D ambiguous. V gave up 5 bases and J gave up 3 bases, with 11 bases separating them. This CDR3 has 13 amino acids. Germline V lookup: CDR1 SNHLY, CDR2 FYNNEI.

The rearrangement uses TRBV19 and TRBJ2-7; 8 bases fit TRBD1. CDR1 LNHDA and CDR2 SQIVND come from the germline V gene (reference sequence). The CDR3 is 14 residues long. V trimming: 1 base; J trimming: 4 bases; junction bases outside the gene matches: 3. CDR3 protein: CASSIGTGSYEQYF. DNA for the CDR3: TGTGCCAGTAGTATAGGGACAGGGAGTTACGAGCAGTACTTC.

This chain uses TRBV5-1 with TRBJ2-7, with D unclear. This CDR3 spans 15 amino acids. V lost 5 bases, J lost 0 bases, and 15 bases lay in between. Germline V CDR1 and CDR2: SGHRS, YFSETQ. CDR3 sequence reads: CASRDRRGSSYEQYF. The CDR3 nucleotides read TGCGCCAGCAGAGATCGCCGCGGCAGCTCCTACGAGCAGTACTTC.

CDR3 nucleotide sequence: TGTGCCAGCAGTGGACAGGGTGCAACTAATGAAAAACTGTTTTTT. Encoded protein: CASSGQGATNEKLFF. This chain links TRBV9 with TRBJ1-4; 8 bases match TRBD1. J was trimmed by 0 bases and V by 5 bases; bases with no gene match: 3. Germline CDR1 reads SGDLS; CDR2 reads YYNGEE. The CDR3 loop spans 15 amino acids.

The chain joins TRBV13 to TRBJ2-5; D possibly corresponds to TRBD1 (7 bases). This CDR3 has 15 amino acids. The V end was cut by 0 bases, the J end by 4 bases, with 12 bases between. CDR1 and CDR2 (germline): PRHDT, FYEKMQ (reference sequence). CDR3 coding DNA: TGTGCCAGCAGCTTAGGACCAGGGGGGCGAGAGACCCAGTACTTC. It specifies CASSLGPGGRETQYF.

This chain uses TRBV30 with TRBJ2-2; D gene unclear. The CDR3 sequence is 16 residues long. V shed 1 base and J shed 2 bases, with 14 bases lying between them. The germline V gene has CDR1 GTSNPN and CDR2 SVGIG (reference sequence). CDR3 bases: TGTGCCTGGAGTGCCCCCCCGCGCTTCAACACCGGGGAGCTGTTTTTT. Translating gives CAWSAPPRFNTGELFF.

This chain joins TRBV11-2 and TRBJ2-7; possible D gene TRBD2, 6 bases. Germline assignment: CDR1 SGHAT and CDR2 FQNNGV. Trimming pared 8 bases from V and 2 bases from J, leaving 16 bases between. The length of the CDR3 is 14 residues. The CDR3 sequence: CASQLRLAPYEQYF. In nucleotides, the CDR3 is TGTGCCAGCCAACTCCGTCTAGCGCCCTACGAGCAGTACTTC.